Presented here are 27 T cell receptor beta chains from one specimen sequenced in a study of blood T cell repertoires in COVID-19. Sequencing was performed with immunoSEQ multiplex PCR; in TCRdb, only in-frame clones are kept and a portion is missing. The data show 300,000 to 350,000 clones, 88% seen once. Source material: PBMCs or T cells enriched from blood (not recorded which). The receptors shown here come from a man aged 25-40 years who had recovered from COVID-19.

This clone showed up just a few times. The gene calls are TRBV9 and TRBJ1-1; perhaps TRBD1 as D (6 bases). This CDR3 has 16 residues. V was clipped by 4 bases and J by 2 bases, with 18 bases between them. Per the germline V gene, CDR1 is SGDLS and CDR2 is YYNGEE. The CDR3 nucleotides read TGTGCCAGCAGCCCTTCAGGGGCCTCGGTCAACACTGAAGCTTTCTTT. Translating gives CASSPSGASVNTEAFF.

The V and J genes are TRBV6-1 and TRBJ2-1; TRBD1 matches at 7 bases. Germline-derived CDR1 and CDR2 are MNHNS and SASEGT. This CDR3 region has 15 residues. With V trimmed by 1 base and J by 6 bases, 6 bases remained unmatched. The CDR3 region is CASSEGWTGRNEQFF. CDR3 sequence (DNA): TGTGCCAGCAGTGAAGGCTGGACAGGACGCAATGAGCAGTTCTTC.

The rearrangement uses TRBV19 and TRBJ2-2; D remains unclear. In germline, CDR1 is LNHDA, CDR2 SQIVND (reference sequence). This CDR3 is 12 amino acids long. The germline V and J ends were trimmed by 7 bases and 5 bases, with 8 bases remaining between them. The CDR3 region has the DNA TGTGCCAGTAACCCCCGGACCGGGGAGCTGTTTTTT. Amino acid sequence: CASNPRTGELFF.

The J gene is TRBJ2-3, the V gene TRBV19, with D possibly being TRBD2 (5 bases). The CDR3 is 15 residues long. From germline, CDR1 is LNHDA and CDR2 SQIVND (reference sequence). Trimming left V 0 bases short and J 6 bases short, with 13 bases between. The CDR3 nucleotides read TGTGCCAGTAGTATAGAGGGAGTAAAAGGGGATACGCAGTATTTT. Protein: CASSIEGVKGDTQYF.

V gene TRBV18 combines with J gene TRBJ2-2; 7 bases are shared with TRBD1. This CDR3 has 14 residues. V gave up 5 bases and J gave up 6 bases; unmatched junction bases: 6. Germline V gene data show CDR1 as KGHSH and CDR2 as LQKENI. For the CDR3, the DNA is TGTGCCAGCTCAAGCCAACAGGGGTCCGGGGAGCTGTTTTTT. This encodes CASSSQQGSGELFF.

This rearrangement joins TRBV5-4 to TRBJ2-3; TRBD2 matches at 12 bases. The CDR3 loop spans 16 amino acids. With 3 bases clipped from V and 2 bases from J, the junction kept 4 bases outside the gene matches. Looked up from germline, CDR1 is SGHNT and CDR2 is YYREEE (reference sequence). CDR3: CASSSASGGDTDTQYF. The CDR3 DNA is TGTGCCAGCAGCTCCGCTAGCGGGGGGGACACAGATACGCAGTATTTT.

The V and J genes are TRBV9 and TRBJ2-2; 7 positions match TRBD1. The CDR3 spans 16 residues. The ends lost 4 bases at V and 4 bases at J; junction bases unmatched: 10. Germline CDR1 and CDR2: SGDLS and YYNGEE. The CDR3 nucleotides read TGTGCCAGCAGCACAAACCTCCGGGACAGCACCGGGGAGCTGTTTTTT. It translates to CASSTNLRDSTGELFF.

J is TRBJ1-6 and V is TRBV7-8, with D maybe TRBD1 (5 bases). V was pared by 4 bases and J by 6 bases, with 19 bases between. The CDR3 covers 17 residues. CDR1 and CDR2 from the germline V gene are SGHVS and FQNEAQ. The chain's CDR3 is CASSSGLPRGFNSPLHF. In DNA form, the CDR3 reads TGTGCCAGCAGCTCGGGACTTCCGAGGGGTTTTAATTCACCCCTCCACTTT.

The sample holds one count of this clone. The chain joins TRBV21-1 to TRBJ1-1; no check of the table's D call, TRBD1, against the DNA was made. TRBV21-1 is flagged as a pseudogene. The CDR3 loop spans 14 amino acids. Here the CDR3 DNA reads TGTGCCAGCAGTGCGGACAGGGGGAACACTGAAGCTTTCTTT. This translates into CASSADRGNTEAFF.

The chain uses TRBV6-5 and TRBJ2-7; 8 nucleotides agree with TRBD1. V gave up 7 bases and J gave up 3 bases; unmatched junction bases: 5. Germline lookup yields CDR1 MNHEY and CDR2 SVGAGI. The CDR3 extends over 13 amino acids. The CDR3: CASTTGGLYEQYF. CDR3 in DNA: TGTGCCAGCACAACAGGGGGACTCTACGAGCAGTACTTC.

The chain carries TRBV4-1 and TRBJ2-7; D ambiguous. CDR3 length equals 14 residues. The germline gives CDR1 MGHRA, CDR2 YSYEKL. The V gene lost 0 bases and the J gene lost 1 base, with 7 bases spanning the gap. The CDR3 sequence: CASSQDRSSYEQYF. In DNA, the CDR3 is TGCGCCAGCAGCCAAGATCGGTCATCCTACGAGCAGTACTTC.

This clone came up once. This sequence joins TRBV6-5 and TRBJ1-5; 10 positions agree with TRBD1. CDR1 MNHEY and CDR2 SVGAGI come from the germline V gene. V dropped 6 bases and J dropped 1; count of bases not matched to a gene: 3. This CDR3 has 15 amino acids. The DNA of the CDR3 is TGTGCCAGCAGCCCGGGACAGGGGAGCAATCAGCCCCAGCATTTT. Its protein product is CASSPGQGSNQPQHF.

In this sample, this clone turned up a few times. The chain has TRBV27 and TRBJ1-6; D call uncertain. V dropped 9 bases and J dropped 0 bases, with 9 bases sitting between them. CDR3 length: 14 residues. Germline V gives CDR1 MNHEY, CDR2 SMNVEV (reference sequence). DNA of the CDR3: TGTGCCAGTAAAACAAGCTCCTATAATTCACCCCTCCACTTT. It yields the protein CASKTSSYNSPLHF.

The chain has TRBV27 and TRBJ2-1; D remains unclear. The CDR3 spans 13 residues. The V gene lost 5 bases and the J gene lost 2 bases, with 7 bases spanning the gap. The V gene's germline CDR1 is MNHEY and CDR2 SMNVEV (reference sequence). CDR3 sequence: CASSPFPYNEQFF. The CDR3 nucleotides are TGTGCCAGCAGTCCCTTCCCCTACAATGAGCAGTTCTTC.

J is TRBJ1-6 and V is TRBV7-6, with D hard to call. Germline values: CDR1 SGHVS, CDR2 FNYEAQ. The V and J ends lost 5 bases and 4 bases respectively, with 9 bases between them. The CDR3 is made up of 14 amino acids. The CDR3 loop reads CASSKGGYNSPLHF. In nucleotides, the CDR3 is TGTGCCAGCAGCAAGGGAGGGTATAATTCACCCCTCCACTTT.

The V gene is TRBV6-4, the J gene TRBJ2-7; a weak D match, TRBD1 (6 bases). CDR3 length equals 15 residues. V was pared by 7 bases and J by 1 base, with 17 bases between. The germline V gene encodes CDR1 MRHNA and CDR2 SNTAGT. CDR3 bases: TGTGCCAGCATTACGGTGGGGGCAGGGTCCTACGAGCAGTACTTC. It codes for CASITVGAGSYEQYF.

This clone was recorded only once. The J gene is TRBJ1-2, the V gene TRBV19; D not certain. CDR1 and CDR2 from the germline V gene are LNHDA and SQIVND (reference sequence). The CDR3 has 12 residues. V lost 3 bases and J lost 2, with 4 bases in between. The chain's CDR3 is CASSMENYGYTF. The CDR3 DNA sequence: TGTGCCAGTAGTATGGAGAACTATGGCTACACCTTC.

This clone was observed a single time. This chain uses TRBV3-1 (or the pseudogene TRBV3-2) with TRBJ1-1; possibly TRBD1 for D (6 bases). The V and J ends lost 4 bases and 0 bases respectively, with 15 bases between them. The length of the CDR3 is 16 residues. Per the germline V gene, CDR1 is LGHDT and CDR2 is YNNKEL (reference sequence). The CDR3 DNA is TGTGCCAGCAGCCCCCGCCTTACAGGGATGAACACTGAAGCTTTCTTT. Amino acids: CASSPRLTGMNTEAFF.

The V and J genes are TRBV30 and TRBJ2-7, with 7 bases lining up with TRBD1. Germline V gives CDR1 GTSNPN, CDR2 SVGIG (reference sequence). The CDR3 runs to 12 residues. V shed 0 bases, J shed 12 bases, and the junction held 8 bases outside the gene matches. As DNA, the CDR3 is TGTGCCTGGAGTGTACAGGGGAGAATCCTGTACTTC. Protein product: CAWSVQGRILYF.

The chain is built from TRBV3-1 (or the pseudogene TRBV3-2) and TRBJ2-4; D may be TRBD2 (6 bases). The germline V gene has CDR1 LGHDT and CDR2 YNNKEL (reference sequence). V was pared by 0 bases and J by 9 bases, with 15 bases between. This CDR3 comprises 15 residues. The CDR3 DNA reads TGTGCCAGCAGCCAAGACAGGAGGGTTTATGGCATTCAGTACTTC. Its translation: CASSQDRRVYGIQYF.

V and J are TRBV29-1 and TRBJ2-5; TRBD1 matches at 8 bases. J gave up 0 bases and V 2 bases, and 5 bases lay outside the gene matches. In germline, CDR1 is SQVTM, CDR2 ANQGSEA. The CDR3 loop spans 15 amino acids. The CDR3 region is CSVEKTGVYQETQYF. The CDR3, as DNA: TGCAGCGTTGAAAAGACAGGGGTGTACCAAGAGACCCAGTACTTC.

The CDR3 sequence is CASSVGGGVYNEQFF. In DNA form, the CDR3 reads TGTGCCAGCAGCGTAGGGGGCGGGGTCTACAATGAGCAGTTCTTC. V is TRBV9 and J is TRBJ2-1, with D tentatively TRBD2 (6 bases). The CDR3 spans 15 residues. The V end lost 0 bases, the J end lost 3 bases, and 10 bases lay between the germline ends. Germline V gives CDR1 SGDLS, CDR2 YYNGEE.

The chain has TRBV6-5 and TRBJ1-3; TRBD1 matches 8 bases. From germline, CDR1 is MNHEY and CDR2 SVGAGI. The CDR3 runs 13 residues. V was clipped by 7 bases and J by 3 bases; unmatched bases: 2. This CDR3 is CASTRGLGNTIYF. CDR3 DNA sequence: TGTGCCAGCACCAGGGGGCTTGGAAACACCATATATTTT.

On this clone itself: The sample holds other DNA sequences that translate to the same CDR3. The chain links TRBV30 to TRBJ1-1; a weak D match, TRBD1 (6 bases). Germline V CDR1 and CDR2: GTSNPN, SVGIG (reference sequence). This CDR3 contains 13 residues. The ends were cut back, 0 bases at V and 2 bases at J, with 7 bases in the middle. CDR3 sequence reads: CAWSVGANTEAFF. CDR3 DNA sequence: TGTGCCTGGAGTGTGGGGGCAAACACTGAAGCTTTCTTT.

This CDR3 is CASSPREGGNEQYF. The CDR3 region has the DNA TGTGCCAGCTCACCACGTGAGGGAGGCAACGAGCAGTACTTC. This chain links TRBV18 with TRBJ2-7; a possible D gene is TRBD2 (6 bases). From germline, CDR1 is KGHSH and CDR2 LQKENI. This CDR3 comprises 14 residues. Trimming pared 1 base from V and 5 bases from J, leaving 12 bases between.

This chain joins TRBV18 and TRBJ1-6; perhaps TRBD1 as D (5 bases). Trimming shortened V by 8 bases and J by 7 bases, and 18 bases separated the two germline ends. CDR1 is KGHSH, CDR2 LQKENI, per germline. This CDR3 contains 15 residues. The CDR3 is CASAGQADDNSPLHF. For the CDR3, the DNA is TGTGCCAGCGCGGGGCAGGCCGACGACAATTCACCCCTCCACTTT.

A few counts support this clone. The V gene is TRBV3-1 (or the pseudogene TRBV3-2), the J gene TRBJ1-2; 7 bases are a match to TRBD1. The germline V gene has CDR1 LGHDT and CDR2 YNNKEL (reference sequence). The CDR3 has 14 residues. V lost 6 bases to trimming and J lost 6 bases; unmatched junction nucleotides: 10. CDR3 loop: CASRTTEGADGYTF. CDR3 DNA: TGTGCCAGCAGAACTACCGAGGGGGCGGATGGCTACACCTTC.